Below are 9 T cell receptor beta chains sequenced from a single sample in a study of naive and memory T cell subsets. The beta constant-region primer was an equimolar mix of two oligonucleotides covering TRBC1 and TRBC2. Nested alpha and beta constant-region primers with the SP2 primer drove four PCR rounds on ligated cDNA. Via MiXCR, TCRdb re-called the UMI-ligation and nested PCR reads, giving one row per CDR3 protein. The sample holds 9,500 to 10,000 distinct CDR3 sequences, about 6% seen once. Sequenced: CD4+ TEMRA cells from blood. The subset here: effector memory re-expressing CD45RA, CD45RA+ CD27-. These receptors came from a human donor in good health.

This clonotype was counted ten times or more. CDR3 residues: CSARGDIQETQYF. CDR3 in DNA: TGCAGTGCTAGAGGGGACATCCAAGAGACCCAGTACTTC. V is TRBV20-1 and J is TRBJ2-5; possibly TRBD1 for D (6 bases). The V and J ends lost 1 base and 1 base respectively, with 7 bases between them. The CDR3 is 13 amino acids. Germline V lookup: CDR1 DFQATT, CDR2 SNEGSKA (reference sequence).

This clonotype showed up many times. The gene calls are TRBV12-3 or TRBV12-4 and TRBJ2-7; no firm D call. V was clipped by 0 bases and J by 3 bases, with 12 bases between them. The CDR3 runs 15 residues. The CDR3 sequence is CASSLAPVRFYEQYF. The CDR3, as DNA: TGTGCCAGCAGTTTAGCCCCCGTGAGGTTCTACGAGCAGTACTTC.

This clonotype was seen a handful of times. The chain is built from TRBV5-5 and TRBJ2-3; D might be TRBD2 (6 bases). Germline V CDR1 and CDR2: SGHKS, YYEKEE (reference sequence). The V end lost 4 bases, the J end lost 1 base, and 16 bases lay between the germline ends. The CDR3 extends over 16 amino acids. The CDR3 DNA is TGTGCCAGCAGCGTGGAGGGCGGGTTTGGCACAGATACGCAGTATTTT. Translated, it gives CASSVEGGFGTDTQYF.

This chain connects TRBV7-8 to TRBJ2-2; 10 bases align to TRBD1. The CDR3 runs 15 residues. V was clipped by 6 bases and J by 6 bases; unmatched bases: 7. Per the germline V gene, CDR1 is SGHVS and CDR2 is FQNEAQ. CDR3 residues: CASRHTDRGAGELFF. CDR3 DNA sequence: TGTGCCAGCAGACATACGGACAGGGGGGCCGGGGAGCTGTTTTTT.

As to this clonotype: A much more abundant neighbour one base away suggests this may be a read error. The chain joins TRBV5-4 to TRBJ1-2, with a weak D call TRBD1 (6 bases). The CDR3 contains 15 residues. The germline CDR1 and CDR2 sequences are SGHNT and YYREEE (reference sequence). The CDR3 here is CGSSYHATGNYGYTF. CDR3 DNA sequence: TGTGGCAGCAGCTATCACGCCACAGGGAACTATGGCTACACCTTC.

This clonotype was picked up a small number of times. CDR3 bases: TGCGCCAGCAGCGCCGGGGCCGGGACCGGGGAGCTGTTTTTT. Encoded protein: CASSAGAGTGELFF. The rearrangement links TRBV5-1 to TRBJ2-2; either TRBD1 or TRBD2 may fit D (5 bases each). Per germline, CDR1 SGHRS and CDR2 YFSETQ. The V and J ends lost 4 bases and 5 bases respectively, with 12 bases between them. The CDR3 loop spans 14 amino acids.

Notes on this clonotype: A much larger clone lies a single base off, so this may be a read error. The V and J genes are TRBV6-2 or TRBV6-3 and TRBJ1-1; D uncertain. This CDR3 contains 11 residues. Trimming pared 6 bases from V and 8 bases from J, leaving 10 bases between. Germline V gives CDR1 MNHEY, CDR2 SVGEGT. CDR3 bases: TGTGCCAGCAGACGGAACAGAGAAGCTTTCTTT. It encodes CASRRNREAFF.

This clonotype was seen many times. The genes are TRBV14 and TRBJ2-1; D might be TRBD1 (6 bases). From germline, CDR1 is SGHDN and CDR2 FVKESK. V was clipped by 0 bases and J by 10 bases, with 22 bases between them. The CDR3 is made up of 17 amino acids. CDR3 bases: TGTGCCAGCAGCCAAGATCTTTCTGGGGACAACTGGGAGGAGCAGTTCTTC. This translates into CASSQDLSGDNWEEQFF.

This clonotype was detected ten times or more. The CDR3, as DNA: TGTGCCAGCTCCGTACAGGGGCAGCTAGCGGGAGTTGTCTCCTACGAGCAGTACTTC. Translation gives CASSVQGQLAGVVSYEQYF. The V and J genes are TRBV25-1 and TRBJ2-7, with 10 bases lining up with TRBD2. The CDR3 has 19 amino acids. The junction had 19 bases not matched to a gene; V was cut back by 8 bases and J by 0 bases. Germline V lookup: CDR1 MGHDK, CDR2 SYGVNS.